This T cell receptor beta chain was sequenced for a study of blood T cell repertoires in COVID-19. At the level of the study: Spain, Italy and the United States supplied samples that represented acute and convalescent COVID-19.

This clone was found a few times. In germline, CDR1 is SNHLY, CDR2 FYNNEI. V was pared by 0 bases and J by 5 bases, with 13 bases between. This CDR3 is built from 15 residues. Produced via immunoSEQ multiplex PCR; TCRdb's table is partial and in-frame only. The sample yields 250,000 to 300,000 clones, about 85% seen once. The chain carries TRBV2 and TRBJ1-1; D not resolved. This clonotype was sampled from a woman in her forties or fifties who had recovered from COVID-19. The source material was peripheral blood. The CDR3: CASSEARRMETEAFF. The DNA of the CDR3 is TGTGCCAGCAGTGAAGCGCGCAGGATGGAAACTGAAGCTTTCTTT.